The 22 T cell receptor beta chains given below trace back to one sample, sequenced in a study of response to subunit inactivated influenza vaccine. TCRdb itself ran the RT-PCR reads through MiXCR, one entry per CDR3 protein. The sample consists of more than 450,000 distinct CDR3 sequences, around 8% of them appearing once. The sample in question was PBMCs from blood, obtained around 25 months after vaccination. Source of these receptors: a man aged 50 to 69 who received an inactivated influenza vaccine.

This clonotype turned up a few times. The gene calls are TRBV12-3 or TRBV12-4 and TRBJ1-4; D is unresolved. Trimming removed 3 bases from V and 7 bases from J, with 18 bases in between. This CDR3 has 16 residues. Written as DNA, the CDR3 is TGTGCCAGCAGTTTCCTTGGACTGAAAGTCGGTGAAAAACTGTTTTTT. Translating it yields CASSFLGLKVGEKLFF.

The chain couples TRBV7-7 to TRBJ2-5; D possibly corresponds to TRBD1 (5 bases). CDR1 and CDR2 from the germline V gene are SSHAT and FNYEAQ (reference sequence). Between the trimmed V and J ends, which lost 0 bases and 4 bases, there was a span of 12 bases. CDR3 length equals 15 residues. The CDR3, as DNA: TGTGCCAGCAGCTTAGCGGACGACAGATTAGAGACCCAGTACTTC. Translating gives CASSLADDRLETQYF.

The chain has TRBV25-1 and TRBJ1-2; D ambiguous. Germline values: CDR1 MGHDK, CDR2 SYGVNS. This CDR3 is 12 amino acids long. The V gene lost 2 bases and the J gene lost 13 bases, with 14 bases spanning the gap. The CDR3 reads CASSEGVRPLTF. CDR3 coding DNA: TGTGCCAGCAGTGAAGGGGTCAGGCCTCTCACCTTC.

The V gene is TRBV3-1, the J gene TRBJ2-4; tentatively, D is TRBD2 (6 bases). The CDR3 totals 15 residues. Germline CDR1 LGHDT, CDR2 YNNKEL (reference sequence). Trimming pared 0 bases from V and 9 bases from J, leaving 15 bases between. The CDR3 DNA follows: TGTGCCAGCAGCCAAGATCCGGGGGTGGAGGCCATTCAGTACTTC. Translation: CASSQDPGVEAIQYF.

In this sample, this clonotype turned up a few times. The chain uses TRBV11-2 and TRBJ2-7; D not resolved. Per the germline V gene, CDR1 is SGHAT and CDR2 is FQNNGV. V shed 1 base and J shed 2 bases, with 15 bases lying between them. CDR3 size: 16 residues. The CDR3 sequence: CASSLAFRTDAYEQYF. The CDR3 bases are TGTGCCAGCAGCTTAGCGTTCCGGACGGATGCCTACGAGCAGTACTTC.

The chain joins TRBV5-1 to TRBJ2-5; TRBD1 matches 9 bases. Losses at the gene ends were 4 bases for V and 4 bases for J; bases not matched to a gene: 11. The germline V gene encodes CDR1 SGHRS and CDR2 YFSETQ. The CDR3 extends over 16 amino acids. The CDR3 DNA reads TGCGCCAGCAGCCCCTCCCACGGACAGGGGCGAGAGACCCAGTACTTC. It encodes CASSPSHGQGRETQYF.

This clonotype was observed a few times. This chain connects TRBV28 to TRBJ1-4; 7 bases agree with TRBD1. The CDR3 sequence is 15 residues long. J gave up 5 bases and V 1 base, and 4 bases lay outside the gene matches. Germline V gives CDR1 MDHEN, CDR2 SYDVKM. The CDR3 region is CASSLSARGNEKLFF. The CDR3 DNA follows: TGTGCCAGCAGTTTATCCGCCAGGGGGAATGAAAAACTGTTTTTT.

This clonotype was picked up many times. The chain recombines TRBV4-1 with TRBJ1-5; 8 positions match TRBD1. From germline, CDR1 is MGHRA and CDR2 YSYEKL. The V segment lost 4 bases and the J segment 3 bases; nucleotides outside the gene matches: 8. CDR3 length: 16 residues. CDR3 residues: CASSPYGTGDNQPQHF. DNA for the CDR3: TGCGCCAGCAGCCCTTACGGGACAGGCGACAATCAGCCCCAGCATTTT.

V is TRBV4-2 and J is TRBJ2-1; D is possibly TRBD1 (7 bases). The CDR3 has 16 amino acids. V shed 2 bases and J shed 5 bases, with 16 bases lying between them. Germline V lookup: CDR1 LGHNA, CDR2 YNFKEQ. CDR3 sequence: CASSQRRGLAHNEQFF. In DNA, the CDR3 is TGTGCCAGCAGCCAAAGGAGGGGGCTAGCCCACAATGAGCAGTTCTTC.

This clonotype has just a few counts. The V gene is TRBV15, the J gene TRBJ2-3; 7 nucleotides align to TRBD1. The CDR3 contains 15 residues. Germline V gene data show CDR1 as LNHNV and CDR2 as YYDKDF (reference sequence). V shed 1 base and J 4 bases; nucleotides not matched to a gene: 5. The CDR3 sequence is CATSRARQGADTQYF. The CDR3 bases are TGTGCCACCAGCAGAGCGAGACAGGGCGCAGATACGCAGTATTTT.

The genes are TRBV18 and TRBJ1-5; D ambiguous. The V end was cut by 3 bases, the J end by 0 bases, with 6 bases between. This CDR3 comprises 14 residues. CDR1 is KGHSH and CDR2 is LQKENI in the germline V gene. The CDR3 bases are TGTGCCAGCTCACCGCCGTTTAGCAATCAGCCCCAGCATTTT. Its translation: CASSPPFSNQPQHF.

This clonotype was seen at least ten times. The chain recombines TRBV7-2 with TRBJ2-5; 7 bases are shared with TRBD2. This CDR3 comprises 15 residues. Germline V gives CDR1 SGHTA, CDR2 FQGNSA. V lost 5 bases to trimming and J lost 5 bases; unmatched junction nucleotides: 11. Here the CDR3 reads CASSVGTITRETQYF. CDR3 in DNA: TGTGCCAGCAGCGTTGGGACTATCACGAGGGAGACCCAGTACTTC.

The CDR3: CSAREAGGGYTF. The CDR3 DNA reads TGCAGTGCTAGAGAGGCAGGGGGAGGCTACACCTTC. The chain uses TRBV20-1 and TRBJ1-2; 7 bases align to TRBD1. CDR1 and CDR2 (germline): DFQATT, SNEGSKA (reference sequence). CDR3 length: 12 amino acids. Germline trimming cut 0 bases from V and 8 bases from J; bases unmatched to any gene: 3.

The chain's CDR3 is CASSFRGGYTF. In nucleotides, the CDR3 is TGTGCCAGCAGTTTTAGAGGTGGCTACACCTTC. This rearrangement joins TRBV12-3 or TRBV12-4 to TRBJ1-2; D unclear. This CDR3 is built from 11 residues. Trimming removed 3 bases at V and 7 bases at J, with 6 bases between.

This chain uses TRBV6-1 with TRBJ2-7, with 9 bases identical to TRBD1. The CDR3 length is 14 residues. After removal of 4 bases from V and 3 bases from J, the junction contained 4 bases not matched to a gene. In germline, CDR1 is MNHNS, CDR2 SASEGT. Written as DNA, the CDR3 is TGTGCCAGCAGTGGGTGGACAGGGGACTACGAGCAGTACTTC. This sequence encodes CASSGWTGDYEQYF.

V usage is TRBV7-7 and J usage is TRBJ2-1; D could derive from TRBD1 or TRBD2 (5 bases each). CDR1 is SSHAT, CDR2 FNYEAQ, per germline (reference sequence). V shed 5 bases and J shed 9 bases, with 14 bases lying between them. The CDR3 runs 13 residues. CDR3 sequence: CASSPDRDAEQFF. The CDR3 DNA reads as TGTGCCAGCAGCCCCGACCGGGACGCTGAGCAGTTCTTC. The full variable domain, in which reference TRBV7-7 and TRBJ2-1 provide the parts outside the CDR3, is GAGVSQSPRYKVTKRGQDVTLRCDPISSHATLYWYQQALGQGPEFLTYFNYEAQPDKSGLPSDRFSAERPEGSISTLTIQRTEQRDSAMYRCASSPDRDAEQFFGPGTRLTVL.

V gene TRBV20-1 combines with J gene TRBJ2-2; D gene unclear. Trimming took off 3 bases at V and 7 bases at J, with 12 bases between the two ends. Germline V CDR1 and CDR2: DFQATT, SNEGSKA (reference sequence). The CDR3 is 13 amino acids. CDR3 sequence reads: CSASNSFDGELFF. The CDR3 DNA reads as TGCAGTGCTAGTAACAGTTTTGACGGGGAGCTGTTTTTT.

The V and J genes are TRBV5-1 and TRBJ2-5, with TRBD1 matching over 8 bases. The germline V gene encodes CDR1 SGHRS and CDR2 YFSETQ. Trimming took 4 bases from V and 5 from J; bases not matched to a gene: 10. This CDR3 contains 15 residues. In DNA, the CDR3 is TGCGCCAGCAGCATACAGGGGGACCTCCGGGAGACCCAGTACTTC. Translation: CASSIQGDLRETQYF.

This chain connects TRBV11-3 to TRBJ1-1, with D unresolved. Germline CDR1 and CDR2: SGHNT and YENEEA. The CDR3 length is 13 residues. V was trimmed by 0 bases and J by 1 base, leaving 3 bases between them. The CDR3 protein is CASSLEANTEAFF. CDR3 sequence (DNA): TGTGCCAGCAGCTTAGAAGCGAACACTGAAGCTTTCTTT.

V gene TRBV11-1 combines with J gene TRBJ2-5; 13 nucleotides line up with TRBD2. CDR3 length: 18 amino acids. The germline gives CDR1 SGHAT, CDR2 FQDESV (reference sequence). J lost 2 bases, V lost 3 bases, and 9 bases had no gene match. The CDR3 protein is CASSFYRLAGGAQETQYF. The CDR3 DNA reads as TGTGCCAGCAGCTTTTATCGACTAGCGGGAGGAGCTCAAGAGACCCAGTACTTC.

This clonotype was picked up a small number of times. At one end, the junction sequence differs from germline, possibly due to a read error. The chain employs TRBV5-1 and TRBJ2-1; D is uncertain. The length of the CDR3 is 12 residues. Per germline, CDR1 SGHRS and CDR2 YFSETQ. The CDR3, as DNA: TGCGCCAGCAGATTGGTTCATGGTGAGCAGTTCTTC. Its protein product is CASRLVHGEQFF. Variable domain in full (rest from reference TRBV5-1 and TRBJ2-1): KAGVTQTPRYLIKTRGQQVTLSCSPISGHRSVSWYQQTPGQGLQFLFEYFSETQRNKGNFPGRFSGRQFSNSRSEMNVSTLELGDSALYLCASRLVHGEQFFGPGTRLTVL.

Ten or more counts support this clonotype. V gene TRBV20-1 combines with J gene TRBJ2-7; the D is unclear. V lost 5 bases to trimming and J lost 2 bases, with 16 bases between them. The germline V gene has CDR1 DFQATT and CDR2 SNEGSKA (reference sequence). This CDR3 is 14 amino acids long. CDR3 residues: CSAADQKVAYEQYF. DNA of the CDR3: TGCAGTGCTGCCGACCAGAAGGTTGCCTACGAGCAGTACTTC.